Listed below are T cell receptor beta chains from one sample, sequenced in a study of liver allograft versus peripheral blood T cells. One entry per CDR3 protein results from TCRdb running MiXCR on the reads. The table lists thousands of distinct CDR3 sequences, approximately 16% of them singletons. The source is a human patient who had a liver transplant. Some of these T cells may belong to the graft donor. The CDR3 runs from the conserved cysteine through the conserved F or W. A D gene is named only where the DNA matches it firmly. Size tells how often a clone was seen (once, few, many) or the class of an expanded clone, and some rows leave it out.

>TRBJ1-5|TRBV19|medium-sized|TRBD1
CASRSDRGFQPQHF
TGTGCCAGTAGATCTGACAGGGGTTTCCAGCCCCAGCATTTT
>TRBJ2-3|TRBV7-2|-|-
CASSSTDTQYF
TGTGCCAGCAGCTCCACAGATACGCAGTATTTT
>TRBJ1-6|TRBV5-4|medium-sized|-
CASSLAGRQLNSPLHF
TGTGCCAGCAGCTTGGCCGGGAGGCAGCTTAATTCACCCCTCCACTTT
>TRBJ1-5|TRBV6-2/TRBV6-3|medium-sized|-
CASSPGQRSEPQHF
TGTGCCAGCAGCCCCGGACAGCGTAGCGAGCCCCAGCATTTT
>TRBJ1-5|TRBV30|medium-sized|-
CAWSPGGKKPQHF
TGTGCCTGGAGTCCTGGGGGTAAAAAGCCCCAGCATTTT
>TRBJ2-7|TRBV6-1|-|TRBD1
CASSFGTGGSYEQYF
TGTGCCAGCAGTTTCGGGACAGGAGGATCCTACGAGCAGTACTTC
>TRBJ1-1|TRBV4-1|once|TRBD1
CASSFNMGTGEKQMNTEAFF
TGCGCCAGCAGCTTTAATATGGGGACAGGGGAGAAGCAAATGAACACTGAAGCTTTCTTT
>TRBJ2-2|TRBV18|medium-sized|-
CASSQDDRYTGELFF
TGTGCCAGCTCACAGGACGACAGGTACACCGGGGAGCTGTTTTTT
>TRBJ1-4|TRBV6-2/TRBV6-3|medium-sized|-
CASNDRGTNEKLFF
TGTGCCAGCAATGATAGGGGAACTAATGAAAAACTGTTTTTT
>TRBJ2-3|TRBV2|few|TRBD2
CASKASGVGDTQYF
TGTGCCAGCAAGGCTAGCGGGGTCGGAGATACGCAGTATTTT
>TRBJ1-6|TRBV29-1|medium-sized|TRBD1
CSVTIGQDNSPLHF
TGCAGCGTCACTATAGGACAGGATAATTCACCCCTCCACTTT
>TRBJ1-1|TRBV6-5|medium-sized|-
CASNGGQNTEAFF
TGTGCCAGCAATGGGGGCCAGAACACTGAAGCTTTCTTT
>TRBJ1-4|TRBV18|medium-sized|TRBD1
CASSRGQAGNEKLFF
TGTGCCAGCTCACGGGGACAGGCGGGAAATGAAAAACTGTTTTTT
>TRBJ1-2|TRBV6-1|many|TRBD1
CASSGQGRSYGYTF
TGTGCCAGCTCAGGACAGGGTAGGAGTTATGGCTACACCTTC
>TRBJ1-5|TRBV18|medium-sized|TRBD1
CASSTGGVRPQHF
TGTGCCAGCTCTACAGGGGGCGTTAGGCCCCAGCATTTT